This T cell receptor (beta chain) comes out of a study of cytomegalovirus exposure and HLA in healthy donors. Study-level results: CMV serostatus was the sole immune exposure data available. Reportedly, TCR beta sequences accurately predicted HLA-A and HLA-B alleles in most subjects.

Germline V lookup: CDR1 LNHNV, CDR2 YYDKDF (reference sequence). The CDR3 is made up of 13 amino acids. V lost 7 bases, J lost 1 base, and 10 bases lay in between. The PCR made use of 60 Vbeta and 13 Jbeta primers. Repertoires were generated with immunoSEQ multiplex PCR, while TCRdb's copy carries only in-frame clones and drops some. The table records about 160,000 clones, around 74% of them present only once. In the case of this clone: Its antigen is not identified.

The gene calls are TRBV15 and TRBJ1-2; D is unresolved. Sequenced sample: PBMCs. The origin of this receptor is a female donor in good health and CMV-seronegative. CDR3 amino acids: CATNTPHNYGYTF. In nucleotides, the CDR3 is TGTGCCACCAACACCCCCCATAACTATGGCTACACCTTC.